This is a list of T cell receptor beta chains from one sample in a study of neurological immune-mediated disorders. TCRdb re-called the 5' RACE reads with MiXCR, one entry per CDR3 protein. The table includes about 31,000 distinct CDR3 sequences, about 14% detected once. The sequenced material came from CD4+ T cells from blood. The receptors derive from a female donor with HTLV-1-associated myelopathy (HAM/TSP). Both conserved end residues are part of each CDR3. Fields, in order: clone size, D gene, V gene, J gene, CDR3 DNA, CDR3 protein. D genes are given only for firm matches. Rows may omit the clone size; those that give it use once, few, many or a size class.

NA,TRBD1,TRBV7-9,TRBJ1-3,TGTGCCAGCAGCTTTGACAGGGACCCCTCTGTAAACACCATATATTTT,CASSFDRDPSVNTIYF
many,NA,TRBV5-5,TRBJ2-7,TGTGCCAGCAGCTTGGTCACCCAAAACTACGAGCAGTACTTC,CASSLVTQNYEQYF
many,TRBD2,TRBV27,TRBJ2-7,TGTGCCAGCAGTTTACCGTCGACCCCACTAGCGGGACCCCCCAGGGTCTCCTACGAGCAGTACTTC,CASSLPSTPLAGPPRVSYEQYF
many,NA,TRBV7-8,TRBJ2-3,TGTGCCAGCAGCTTACGCCCCTACGGAACGCAGTATTTT,CASSLRPYGTQYF
NA,NA,TRBV10-3,TRBJ2-2,TGTGCCGTAACTCCCAGGGACACAGAGGAGCTGTTTTTT,CAVTPRDTEELFF
NA,NA,TRBV6-2/TRBV6-3,TRBJ2-3,TGTTCCAGCAGTTACCTGGAAGGGGCGGGGAAGAATTTT,CSSSYLEGAGKNF
many,TRBD2,TRBV7-2,TRBJ2-1,TGTGCCAGCAGCTTAGCAGGGCGGGCGGGGGGCTGGGATGAGCAGTTCTTC,CASSLAGRAGGWDEQFF
many,NA,TRBV20-1,TRBJ1-2,TGCAGTGCTAGTTATCCAGGGGATAACTATGGCTACACCTTC,CSASYPGDNYGYTF
NA,TRBD1,TRBV5-3,TRBJ1-1,TGTGCCAGAAGCTTGCAGGACAGGGGCTTTGAAGCTTTCTTT,CARSLQDRGFEAFF
many,NA,TRBV5-1,TRBJ2-6,TGCGCCAGCACGAGCAAGTCTGGGGGAACTGGGGCCAACGTCCTGACTTTC,CASTSKSGGTGANVLTF
many,NA,TRBV4-1,TRBJ2-4,TGCGCCAGCAGCCAAGGACGAGCTTCGGGCTACGCCAAAAACATTCAGTACTTC,CASSQGRASGYAKNIQYF
many,NA,TRBV20-1,TRBJ1-3,TGCAGTGCTAGGCCCCTGACAAGCTCTGGAAACACCATATATTTT,CSARPLTSSGNTIYF
many,TRBD1,TRBV20-1,TRBJ1-5,TGCAGTGCTAGAGATTCAGGGGGCCTGCGGCAGCCCCAGCATTTT,CSARDSGGLRQPQHF
medium-sized,NA,TRBV20-1,TRBJ2-7,TGCAGTGCTAGTTGGGGGAGCTCCTACGAGCAGTACTTC,CSASWGSSYEQYF
many,TRBD2,TRBV5-6,TRBJ2-1,TGTGCCAGCAGACCGTGGAGGCGGGGGGTTAACAATGAGCAGTTCTTC,CASRPWRRGVNNEQFF